This TCR beta chain comes out of a study of T cells after yellow fever vaccination. On the study more broadly: SMART-Seq v4 Ultra Low Input prepared libraries from low-cell fractions.

General study points: The CD4 and CD8 compartments had a small share of their clonotypes in common. Booster sampling recovered most clones from primary vaccination (roughly 96% CD4, around 88% CD8).

Template switching with 5'RACE generated the TCR cDNA and added a universal primer site and UMIs. TCRdb re-analysed the 5' RACE reads in MiXCR, keeping a single row per CDR3 protein. The table includes 50,000 to 60,000 distinct CDR3 sequences, 4.5% to 6% detected once. Germline CDR1 reads MNHEY; CDR2 reads SVGAGI. The CDR3 sequence is 14 residues long. Trimming took 2 bases from V and 4 from J, leaving 12 bases between them. This clonotype has ten or more counts. This clonotype was sampled from a man younger than 35 who received the YFV17D yellow fever vaccine. The chain carries TRBV6-5 and TRBJ2-7; unclear D gene. The source material was PBMCs, either bulk or a sorted T-cell subset (CD4+, CD8+, memory, or dextramer-sorted; not recorded which), sampled on the day of the yellow fever booster vaccination. CDR3 sequence (DNA): TGTGCCAGCAGTTACACCGCGTACTCTTACGAGCAGTACGTC. The encoded protein is CASSYTAYSYEQYV.